This T cell receptor beta chain was retrieved from a study of cytomegalovirus exposure and HLA in healthy donors. V was clipped by 5 bases and J by 2 bases, with 7 bases between them. The germline gives CDR1 MNHEY, CDR2 SMNVEV (reference sequence). The CDR3 totals 12 residues. PCR employed 60 Vbeta and 13 Jbeta primers. The protocol was immunoSEQ multiplex PCR, while the TCRdb copy is restricted to in-frame clones and leaves out a portion. The sample records about 120,000 clones, around 65% being singletons. Sequencing was performed on PBMCs. The J gene is TRBJ2-7, the V gene TRBV27; D is undetermined. The receptor comes from a man in his late teens or twenties in good health and CMV-seronegative. As DNA, the CDR3 is TGTGCCAGCAGTAATCTCGCCTACGAGCAGTACTTC. It specifies CASSNLAYEQYF.